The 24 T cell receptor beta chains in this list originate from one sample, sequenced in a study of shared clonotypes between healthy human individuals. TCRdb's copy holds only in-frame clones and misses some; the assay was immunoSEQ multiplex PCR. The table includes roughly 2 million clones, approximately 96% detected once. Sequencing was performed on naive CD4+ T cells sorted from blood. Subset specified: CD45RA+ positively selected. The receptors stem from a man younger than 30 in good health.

This CDR3 reads CASSPGTGIHEQFF. Here the CDR3 DNA reads TGTGCCAGCAGTCCCGGGACAGGGATCCATGAGCAGTTCTTC. The chain joins TRBV9 to TRBJ2-1; 9 bases map to TRBD1. The J segment lost 8 bases and the V segment lost 5 bases, leaving 8 bases of the junction unmatched. Germline assignment: CDR1 SGDLS and CDR2 YYNGEE. This CDR3 region has 14 residues. Based on the CDR3 plus reference TRBV9 and TRBJ2-1, the full variable domain is DSGVTQTPKHLITATGQRVTLRCSPRSGDLSVYWYQQSLDQGLQFLIQYYNGEERAKGNILERFSAQQFPDLHSELNLSSLELGDSALYFCASSPGTGIHEQFFGPGTRLTVL.

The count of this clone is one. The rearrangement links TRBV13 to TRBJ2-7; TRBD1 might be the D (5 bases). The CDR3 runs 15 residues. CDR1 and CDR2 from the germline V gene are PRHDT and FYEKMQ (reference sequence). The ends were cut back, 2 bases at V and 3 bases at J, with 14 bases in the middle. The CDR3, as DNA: TGTGCCAGCAGCTTATCGGTCGAGGACAACTACGAGCAGTACTTC. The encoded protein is CASSLSVEDNYEQYF.

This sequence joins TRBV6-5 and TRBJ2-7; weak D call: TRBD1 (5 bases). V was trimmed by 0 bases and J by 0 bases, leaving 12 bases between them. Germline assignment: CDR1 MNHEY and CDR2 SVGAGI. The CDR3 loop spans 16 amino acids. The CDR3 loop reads CASSYSNRPSSYEQYF. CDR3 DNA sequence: TGTGCCAGCAGTTACTCGAACAGGCCGTCCTCCTACGAGCAGTACTTC.

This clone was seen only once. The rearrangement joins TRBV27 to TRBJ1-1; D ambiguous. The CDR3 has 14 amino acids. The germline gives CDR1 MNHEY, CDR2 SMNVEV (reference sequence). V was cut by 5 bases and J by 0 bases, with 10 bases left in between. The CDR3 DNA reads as TGTGCCAGCAGTCCCTGGCCGATGAACACTGAAGCTTTCTTT. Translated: CASSPWPMNTEAFF.

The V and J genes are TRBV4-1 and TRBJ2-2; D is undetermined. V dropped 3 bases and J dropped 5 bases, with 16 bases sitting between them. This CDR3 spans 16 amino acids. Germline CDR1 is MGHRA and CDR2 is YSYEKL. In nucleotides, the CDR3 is TGCGCCAGCAGCCACCCTGTGGTTACCAAAACCGGGGAGCTGTTTTTT. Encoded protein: CASSHPVVTKTGELFF.

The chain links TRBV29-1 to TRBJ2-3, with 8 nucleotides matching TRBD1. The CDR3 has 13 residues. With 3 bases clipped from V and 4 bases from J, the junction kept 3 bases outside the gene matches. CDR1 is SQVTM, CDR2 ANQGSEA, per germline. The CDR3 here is CSVDRGHPDTQYF. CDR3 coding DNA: TGCAGCGTTGACAGGGGGCACCCAGATACGCAGTATTTT.

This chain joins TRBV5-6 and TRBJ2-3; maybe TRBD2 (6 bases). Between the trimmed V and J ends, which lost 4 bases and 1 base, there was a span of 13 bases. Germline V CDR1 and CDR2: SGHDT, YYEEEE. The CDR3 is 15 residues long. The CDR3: CASSAGLWGTDTQYF. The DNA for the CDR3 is TGTGCCAGCAGCGCGGGACTCTGGGGCACAGATACGCAGTATTTT.

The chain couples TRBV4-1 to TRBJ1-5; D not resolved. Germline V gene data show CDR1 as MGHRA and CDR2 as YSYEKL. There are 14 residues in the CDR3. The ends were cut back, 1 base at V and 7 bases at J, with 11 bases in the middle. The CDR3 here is CASSQVQDGQPQHF. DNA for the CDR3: TGCGCCAGCAGCCAAGTTCAAGACGGCCAGCCCCAGCATTTT.

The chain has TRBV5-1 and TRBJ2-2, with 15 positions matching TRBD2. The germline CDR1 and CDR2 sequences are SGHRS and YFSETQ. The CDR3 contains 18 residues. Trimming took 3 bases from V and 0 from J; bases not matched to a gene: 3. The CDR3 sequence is CASSSGTSGGPNTGELFF. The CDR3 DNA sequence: TGCGCCAGCAGCTCCGGGACTAGCGGGGGGCCGAACACCGGGGAGCTGTTTTTT.

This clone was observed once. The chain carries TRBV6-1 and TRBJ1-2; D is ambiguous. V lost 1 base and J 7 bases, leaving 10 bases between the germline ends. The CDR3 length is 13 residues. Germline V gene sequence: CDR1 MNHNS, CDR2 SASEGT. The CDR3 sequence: CASSEGRDAGYTF. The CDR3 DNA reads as TGTGCCAGCAGTGAAGGACGGGATGCTGGCTACACCTTC.

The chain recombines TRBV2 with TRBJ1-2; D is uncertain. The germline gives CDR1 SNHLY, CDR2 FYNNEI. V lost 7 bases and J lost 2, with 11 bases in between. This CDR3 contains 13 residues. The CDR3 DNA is TGTGCCAGCATACGAGACTTCAACTATGGCTACACCTTC. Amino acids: CASIRDFNYGYTF.

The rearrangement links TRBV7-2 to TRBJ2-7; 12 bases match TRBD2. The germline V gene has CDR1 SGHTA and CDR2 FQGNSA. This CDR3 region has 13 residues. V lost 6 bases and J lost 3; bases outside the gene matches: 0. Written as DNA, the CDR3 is TGTGCCAGCAGGACTAGCGGGAGCTACGAGCAGTACTTC. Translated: CASRTSGSYEQYF.

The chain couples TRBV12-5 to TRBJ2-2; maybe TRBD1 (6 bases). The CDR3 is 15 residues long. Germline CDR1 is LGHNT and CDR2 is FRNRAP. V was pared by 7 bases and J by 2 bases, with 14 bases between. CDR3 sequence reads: CASAPGQVNTGELFF. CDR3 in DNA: TGTGCTAGTGCCCCGGGACAAGTCAACACCGGGGAGCTGTTTTTT.

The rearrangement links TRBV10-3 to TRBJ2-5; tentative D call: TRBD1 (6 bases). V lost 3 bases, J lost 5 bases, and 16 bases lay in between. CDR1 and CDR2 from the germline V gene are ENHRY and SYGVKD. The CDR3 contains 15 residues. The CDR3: CAISDLAGVTETQYF. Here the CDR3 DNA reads TGTGCCATCAGTGATCTGGCAGGGGTAACGGAGACCCAGTACTTC.

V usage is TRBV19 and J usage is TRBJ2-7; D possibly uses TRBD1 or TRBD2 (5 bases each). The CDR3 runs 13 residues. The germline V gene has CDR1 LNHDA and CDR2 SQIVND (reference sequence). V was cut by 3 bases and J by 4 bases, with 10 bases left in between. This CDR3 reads CASSIGTEYEQYF. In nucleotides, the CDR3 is TGTGCCAGTAGTATCGGGACGGAGTACGAGCAGTACTTC. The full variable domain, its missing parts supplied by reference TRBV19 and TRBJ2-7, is DGGITQSPKYLFRKEGQNVTLSCEQNLNHDAMYWYRQDPGQGLRLIYYSQIVNDFQKGDIAEGYSVSREKKESFPLTVTSAQKNPTAFYLCASSIGTEYEQYFGPGTRLTVT.

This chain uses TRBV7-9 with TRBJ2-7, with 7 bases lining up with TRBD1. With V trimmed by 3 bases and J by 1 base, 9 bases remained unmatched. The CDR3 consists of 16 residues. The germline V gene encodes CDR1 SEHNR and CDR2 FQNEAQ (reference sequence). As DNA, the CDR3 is TGTGCCAGCAGCTTCGGGGAAGGGACAGCATCCTACGAGCAGTACTTC. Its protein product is CASSFGEGTASYEQYF.

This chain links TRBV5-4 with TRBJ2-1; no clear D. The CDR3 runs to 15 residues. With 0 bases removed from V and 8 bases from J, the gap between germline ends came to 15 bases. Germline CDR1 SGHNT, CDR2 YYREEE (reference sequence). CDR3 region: CASSLGAVMHYEQFF. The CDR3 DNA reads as TGTGCCAGCAGCTTGGGGGCGGTAATGCACTATGAGCAGTTCTTC.

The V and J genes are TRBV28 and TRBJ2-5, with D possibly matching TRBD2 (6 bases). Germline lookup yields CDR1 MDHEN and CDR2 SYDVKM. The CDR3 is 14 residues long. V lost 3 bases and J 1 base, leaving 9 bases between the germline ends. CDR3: CASSFGGTQETQYF. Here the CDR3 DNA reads TGTGCCAGCAGTTTTGGCGGGACCCAAGAGACCCAGTACTTC.

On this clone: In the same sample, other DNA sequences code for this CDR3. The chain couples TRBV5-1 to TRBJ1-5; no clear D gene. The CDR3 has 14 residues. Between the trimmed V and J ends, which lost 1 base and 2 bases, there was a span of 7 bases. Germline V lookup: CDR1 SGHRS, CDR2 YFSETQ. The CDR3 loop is CASSLTGGNQPQHF. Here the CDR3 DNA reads TGCGCCAGCAGCTTGACCGGGGGCAATCAGCCCCAGCATTTT.

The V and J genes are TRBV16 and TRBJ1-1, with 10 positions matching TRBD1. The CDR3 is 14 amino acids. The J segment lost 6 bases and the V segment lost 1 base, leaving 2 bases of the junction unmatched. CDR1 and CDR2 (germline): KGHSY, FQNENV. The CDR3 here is CASSQYGQGAEAFF. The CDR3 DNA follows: TGTGCCAGCAGCCAATATGGACAGGGGGCTGAAGCTTTCTTT.

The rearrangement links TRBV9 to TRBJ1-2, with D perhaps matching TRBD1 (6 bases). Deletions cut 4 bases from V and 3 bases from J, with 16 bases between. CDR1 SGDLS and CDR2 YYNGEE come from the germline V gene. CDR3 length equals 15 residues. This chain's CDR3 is CASSSGRGAHYGYTF. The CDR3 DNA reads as TGTGCCAGCAGCTCTGGGAGGGGGGCCCACTATGGCTACACCTTC.

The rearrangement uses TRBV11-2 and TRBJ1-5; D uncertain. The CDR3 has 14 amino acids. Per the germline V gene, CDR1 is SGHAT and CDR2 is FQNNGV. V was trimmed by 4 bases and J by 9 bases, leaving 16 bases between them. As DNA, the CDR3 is TGTGCCAGCAGCTCAGCGGATTCTGGGCGGCCCCAGCATTTT. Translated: CASSSADSGRPQHF.

The CDR3 here is CASSPVEQETQYF. CDR3 bases: TGTGCCAGCTCACCAGTAGAGCAAGAGACCCAGTACTTC. This chain joins TRBV18 and TRBJ2-5; D gene uncertain. Germline loops: CDR1 KGHSH, CDR2 LQKENI. With 2 bases removed from V and 2 bases from J, the gap between germline ends came to 6 bases. This CDR3 contains 13 residues.

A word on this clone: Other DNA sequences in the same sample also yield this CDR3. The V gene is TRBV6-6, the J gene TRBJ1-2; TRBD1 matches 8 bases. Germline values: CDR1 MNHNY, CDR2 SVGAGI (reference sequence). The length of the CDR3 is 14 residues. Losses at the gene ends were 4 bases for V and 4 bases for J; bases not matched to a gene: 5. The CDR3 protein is CASSSGQGGYGYTF. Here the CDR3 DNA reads TGTGCCAGCAGTTCTGGACAGGGTGGCTATGGCTACACCTTC.